Below, 30 T cell receptor beta chains from the same sample are listed, as sequenced in a study of shared clonotypes between healthy human individuals. The table came from immunoSEQ multiplex PCR; TCRdb's copy has only in-frame clones and leaves some out. The sample has fewer than 850,000 clones; roughly 91% are singletons. Sequencing input: memory CD8+ T cells from PBMCs. Subset defined: CD45RO+ cells pooled with CCR7-negative TemRA cells. These receptors all stem from a young man in good health. Some clones in this sample may be carry-over from other donors' samples.

The chain joins TRBV19 to TRBJ1-5, with D possibly TRBD1 on 6 matching bases. The CDR3 totals 15 residues. Trimming removed 2 bases at V and 1 base at J, with 9 bases between. In germline, CDR1 is LNHDA, CDR2 SQIVND (reference sequence). Written as DNA, the CDR3 is TGTGCCAGTAGTATATGGGGGCTGAGCAATCAGCCCCAGCATTTT. Amino acid sequence: CASSIWGLSNQPQHF.

This chain uses TRBV27 with TRBJ2-5; D gene ambiguous. The DNA end is a closer match to TRBJ2-7, so the J assignment may be wrong. The CDR3 has 14 residues. CDR1 is MNHEY and CDR2 is SMNVEV in the germline V gene (reference sequence). The chain's CDR3 is CASSLYRQSYEQYF. CDR3 coding DNA: TGTGCCAGCAGTTTATATCGCCAATCCTACGAGCAGTACTTC.

The chain couples TRBV6-5 to TRBJ2-1; D possibly corresponds to TRBD1 (6 bases). The CDR3 contains 14 residues. Looked up from germline, CDR1 is MNHEY and CDR2 is SVGAGI. Trimming left V 7 bases short and J 6 bases short, with 16 bases between. The CDR3 sequence: CASTFSGTTNEQFF. The CDR3 DNA is TGTGCCAGCACCTTCTCCGGGACAACCAATGAGCAGTTCTTC.

The V call is TRBV7-9, the J call TRBJ1-1, with 7 bases aligning to TRBD1. V was clipped by 1 base and J by 7 bases; unmatched bases: 6. Germline CDR1 reads SEHNR; CDR2 reads FQNEAQ (reference sequence). This CDR3 has 14 residues. The DNA for the CDR3 is TGTGCCAGCAGCTTAGGGGGACAGCGAATTGAAGCTTTCTTT. This sequence encodes CASSLGGQRIEAFF.

The chain joins TRBV5-3 to TRBJ2-7; no firm D call. Being an ORF, TRBV5-3 has a function that is uncertain. The V and J ends lost 8 bases and 5 bases respectively, with 20 bases between them. CDR3 size: 14 residues. The CDR3 loop reads CASSPDLETHEQYF. In nucleotides, the CDR3 is TGTGCCAGCAGCCCGGACCTAGAGACGCACGAGCAGTACTTC.

In the case of this clone: Other DNA sequences of this sample code for an identical CDR3. The V gene is TRBV5-1, the J gene TRBJ1-1; the D gene is possibly TRBD1 (6 bases). Germline loops: CDR1 SGHRS, CDR2 YFSETQ. The CDR3 has 13 residues. Trimming removed 5 bases at V and 6 bases at J, with 14 bases between. The CDR3 nucleotides are TGCGCCAGCAGTTCTTTAGGGGGGCCTGAAGCTTTCTTT. This codes for CASSSLGGPEAFF.

In regard to this clone: Other DNA sequences in the sample encode the same CDR3. The V call is TRBV7-9, the J call TRBJ1-5; 8 positions match TRBD1. The CDR3 extends over 14 amino acids. The junction had 2 bases not matched to a gene; V was cut back by 6 bases and J by 1 base. Germline V gene data show CDR1 as SEHNR and CDR2 as FQNEAQ (reference sequence). The CDR3 sequence: CASSPGGSNQPQHF. CDR3 in DNA: TGTGCCAGCAGTCCAGGGGGCAGCAATCAGCCCCAGCATTTT. Full variable domain (remainder filled in from reference TRBV7-9 and TRBJ1-5): DTGVSQNPRHKITKRGQNVTFRCDPISEHNRLYWYRQTLGQGPEFLTYFQNEAQLEKSRLLSDRFSAERPKGSFSTLEIQRTEQGDSAMYLCASSPGGSNQPQHFGDGTRLSIL.

This chain connects TRBV4-1 to TRBJ2-1; maybe TRBD2 (5 bases). This CDR3 has 16 amino acids. V dropped 0 bases and J dropped 2 bases, with 11 bases sitting between them. Germline CDR1 and CDR2: MGHRA and YSYEKL. In DNA form, the CDR3 reads TGCGCCAGCAGCCAAGATCTCGGGAACCCCTACAATGAGCAGTTCTTC. Translating it yields CASSQDLGNPYNEQFF.

J is TRBJ2-7 and V is TRBV14, with a possible D match to TRBD1 (5 bases). The CDR3 spans 16 residues. Germline CDR1 is SGHDN and CDR2 is FVKESK. Trimming removed 0 bases at V and 3 bases at J, with 15 bases between. The chain's CDR3 is CASSQDRGAGVYEQYF. The CDR3 nucleotides are TGTGCCAGCAGCCAAGATAGGGGCGCAGGTGTCTACGAGCAGTACTTC.

The count of this clone is one. This rearrangement joins TRBV5-1 to TRBJ1-2; tentatively, D is TRBD1 (5 bases). Germline values: CDR1 SGHRS, CDR2 YFSETQ. The V end was cut by 5 bases, the J end by 4 bases, with 18 bases between. CDR3 size: 15 residues. This chain's CDR3 is CASSGAGRRFYGYTF. In nucleotides, the CDR3 is TGCGCCAGCAGTGGAGCAGGGCGGCGATTCTATGGCTACACCTTC.

The V call is TRBV4-3, the J call TRBJ2-1, with 9 bases fitting TRBD2. J lost 4 bases, V lost 0 bases, and 7 bases had no gene match. The V gene's germline CDR1 is LGHNA and CDR2 YSLEER. This CDR3 contains 17 residues. The CDR3 sequence is CASSQDPPTSGYNEQFF. The CDR3 nucleotides are TGCGCCAGCAGCCAAGATCCCCCGACTAGCGGTTACAATGAGCAGTTCTTC.

This clone was observed a handful of times. The sample has other DNA sequences that encode this CDR3 too. The V gene is TRBV7-8, the J gene TRBJ2-7; D unclear. V lost 5 bases to trimming and J lost 3 bases, with 5 bases between them. Germline CDR1 SGHVS, CDR2 FQNEAQ. This CDR3 region has 11 residues. In DNA, the CDR3 is TGTGCCAGCAGCCCCAGCTACGAGCAGTACTTC. It yields the protein CASSPSYEQYF. The full variable domain, completed using reference TRBV7-8 and TRBJ2-7, is GAGVSQSPRYKVAKRGQDVALRCDPISGHVSLFWYQQALGQGPEFLTYFQNEAQLDKSGLPSDRFFAERPEGSVSTLKIQRTQQEDSAVYLCASSPSYEQYFGPGTRLTVT.

The genes are TRBV6-1 and TRBJ2-1, with TRBD2 matching over 7 bases. The V gene's germline CDR1 is MNHNS and CDR2 SASEGT. V dropped 4 bases and J dropped 6; count of bases not matched to a gene: 0. The CDR3 is made up of 12 amino acids. CDR3 DNA sequence: TGTGCCAGCAGTGTAGCGGGCAATGAGCAGTTCTTC. The encoded protein is CASSVAGNEQFF.

The gene calls are TRBV6-1 and TRBJ2-5, with a possible D match to TRBD2 (6 bases). CDR3 size: 17 residues. The V gene's germline CDR1 is MNHNS and CDR2 SASEGT. The V gene lost 1 base and the J gene lost 2 bases, with 17 bases spanning the gap. The CDR3 sequence: CASSEVARLEGQETQYF. The DNA for the CDR3 is TGTGCCAGCAGTGAAGTGGCACGACTGGAGGGGCAAGAGACCCAGTACTTC.

The V and J genes are TRBV14 and TRBJ2-1, with TRBD2 matching over 9 bases. CDR3 length equals 16 residues. V lost 2 bases, J lost 2 bases, and 4 bases stayed unmatched. Germline CDR1 reads SGHDN; CDR2 reads FVKESK. CDR3 DNA: TGTGCCAGCAGCCAACGTAGCGGGAGTCCCTACAATGAGCAGTTCTTC. Translation gives CASSQRSGSPYNEQFF.

A remark on this clone: Other DNA sequences within the sample encode an identical CDR3. The chain has TRBV27 and TRBJ2-3; D call uncertain. There are 13 residues in the CDR3. Germline lookup yields CDR1 MNHEY and CDR2 SMNVEV (reference sequence). V shed 2 bases and J shed 1 base, with 4 bases lying between them. CDR3 sequence: CASSLRGTDTQYF. DNA for the CDR3: TGTGCCAGCAGTTTACGTGGCACAGATACGCAGTATTTT.

The chain employs TRBV5-1 and TRBJ2-7; D not resolved. V was trimmed by 1 base and J by 5 bases, leaving 7 bases between them. The CDR3 is made up of 12 amino acids. Germline V gene data show CDR1 as SGHRS and CDR2 as YFSETQ. This chain's CDR3 is CASSLKRDEQYF. The CDR3 DNA reads as TGCGCCAGCAGCTTGAAACGGGACGAGCAGTACTTC.

The V and J genes are TRBV6-1 and TRBJ2-7, with D perhaps being TRBD1 or TRBD2 (5 bases each). V was shortened by 3 bases and J by 4 bases, with 13 bases between the two germline ends. Per germline, CDR1 MNHNS and CDR2 SASEGT. The CDR3 length is 14 residues. The CDR3 is CASSDGTGFYEQYF. The DNA for the CDR3 is TGTGCCAGCAGTGACGGGACGGGGTTTTACGAGCAGTACTTC.

The chain uses TRBV28 and TRBJ2-7; D gene uncertain. CDR3 size: 13 residues. Germline-derived CDR1 and CDR2 are MDHEN and SYDVKM. Trimming pared 6 bases from V and 4 bases from J, leaving 13 bases between. The DNA for the CDR3 is TGTGCCAGCAGCTCCAGCTCCCTGTACGAGCAGTACTTC. This sequence encodes CASSSSSLYEQYF.

V is TRBV4-3 and J is TRBJ2-7, with D maybe TRBD2 (6 bases). From germline, CDR1 is LGHNA and CDR2 YSLEER. V lost 0 bases and J 3 bases, leaving 12 bases between the germline ends. The CDR3 runs to 15 residues. The CDR3 loop reads CASSQETGEGYEQYF. The CDR3, as DNA: TGCGCCAGCAGCCAAGAAACGGGGGAAGGCTACGAGCAGTACTTC.

V gene TRBV14 combines with J gene TRBJ2-7; 7 bases agree with TRBD2. Germline values: CDR1 SGHDN, CDR2 FVKESK. The CDR3 spans 15 residues. The J segment lost 3 bases and the V segment lost 1 base, leaving 6 bases of the junction unmatched. CDR3 in amino acids: CASSQVASGIYEQYF. The CDR3 DNA reads as TGTGCCAGCAGCCAAGTGGCTAGCGGAATCTACGAGCAGTACTTC.

This chain uses TRBV27 with TRBJ1-1, with TRBD1 as a possible D gene (5 bases). Per germline, CDR1 MNHEY and CDR2 SMNVEV (reference sequence). The CDR3 is 14 residues long. V was trimmed by 5 bases and J by 5 bases, leaving 15 bases between them. CDR3 sequence (DNA): TGTGCCAGCAGTCAATTAGGGTCAGGGACTGAAGCTTTCTTT. Translation gives CASSQLGSGTEAFF.

The chain employs TRBV2 and TRBJ2-7; possibly TRBD2 for D (5 bases). From germline, CDR1 is SNHLY and CDR2 FYNNEI. Trimming pared 6 bases from V and 1 base from J, leaving 7 bases between. This CDR3 has 12 residues. The CDR3 DNA follows: TGTGCCAGCAGGCGGGCGTCCTACGAGCAGTACTTC. It encodes CASRRASYEQYF.

The rearrangement joins TRBV21-1 to TRBJ2-2; the listed D gene, TRBD1, was not tested against the DNA. TRBV21-1 is tagged as a pseudogene. The CDR3 sequence is 15 residues long. The CDR3, as DNA: TGTGCCAGCAGCCCCCGTGGGCAGAACACCGGGGAGCTGTTTTTT. It translates to CASSPRGQNTGELFF.

A remark on this clone: The same CDR3 also results from other DNA sequences found in this sample. This chain uses TRBV7-3 with TRBJ2-2, with 7 bases lining up with TRBD1. The V gene's germline CDR1 is SGHTA and CDR2 FQGTGA. This CDR3 comprises 16 residues. J was trimmed by 2 bases and V by 5 bases; bases with no gene match: 8. As DNA, the CDR3 is TGTGCCAGCAGCCCACGGGACAGAGAAAACACCGGGGAGCTGTTTTTT. It encodes CASSPRDRENTGELFF.

The chain joins TRBV25-1 to TRBJ2-1, with 7 positions matching TRBD2. V lost 6 bases and J lost 3; bases outside the gene matches: 8. The CDR3 contains 15 residues. The V gene's germline CDR1 is MGHDK and CDR2 SYGVNS. The CDR3 nucleotides read TGTGCCAGCAGATCTAGGTGGGAGGGCTACAATGAGCAGTTCTTC. It specifies CASRSRWEGYNEQFF.

The V gene is TRBV6-1, the J gene TRBJ2-5; 10 positions match TRBD2. CDR3 length: 15 residues. Germline CDR1 MNHNS, CDR2 SASEGT. V lost 5 bases, J lost 0 bases, and 3 bases stayed unmatched. CDR3 in amino acids: CASSTLAGNQETQYF. For the CDR3, the DNA is TGTGCCAGCAGTACACTAGCGGGGAACCAAGAGACCCAGTACTTC.

V usage is TRBV9 and J usage is TRBJ2-1, with 7 bases lining up with TRBD2. This CDR3 comprises 15 residues. V was pared by 3 bases and J by 4 bases, with 7 bases of the junction left unmatched. CDR1 is SGDLS, CDR2 YYNGEE, per germline. CDR3 loop: CASSASGGRYNEQFF. The CDR3 DNA reads TGTGCCAGCAGCGCGTCGGGAGGCCGATACAATGAGCAGTTCTTC.

This chain uses TRBV11-2 with TRBJ2-6; no clear D gene. Germline lookup yields CDR1 SGHAT and CDR2 FQNNGV. The CDR3 contains 15 residues. The ends were cut back, 5 bases at V and 3 bases at J, with 11 bases in the middle. For the CDR3, the DNA is TGTGCCAGCAGCGTACAGCAGAATGGGGCCAACGTCCTGACTTTC. It yields the protein CASSVQQNGANVLTF.

This chain's CDR3 is CASSTRGTPAYEQYF. The CDR3 DNA reads TGTGCCAGCAGTACCCGGGGGACCCCCGCCTACGAGCAGTACTTC. V and J are TRBV6-5 and TRBJ2-7, with D perhaps TRBD2 (6 bases). V gave up 5 bases and J gave up 2 bases, with 16 bases separating them. Germline loops: CDR1 MNHEY, CDR2 SVGAGI. The CDR3 totals 15 residues.